The 29 T cell receptor beta chains in this list originate from one sample, sequenced in a study of CD8+ T cells in alopecia areata. Isolated RNA was reverse transcribed into cDNA used as the sequencing template. Sequenced by immunoSEQ multiplex PCR; TCRdb stores in-frame clones only, minus some. The top ten hold 4.5% to 6% of the sample, which has over 150,000 clones, around 50% seen once. The sequenced sample consisted of CD8+ T cells sorted from blood. The receptors were sampled from a human donor in good health.

This clone was seen a handful of times. A junction boundary mismatches the germline segment, possibly from a read error. The rearrangement joins TRBV19 to TRBJ1-2; D is unresolved. Per the germline V gene, CDR1 is LNHDA and CDR2 is SQIVND (reference sequence). CDR3 size: 11 residues. The CDR3 protein is CASISDYGHTF. DNA of the CDR3: TGTGCCAGTATCTCGGACTATGGCCACACCTTC.

CDR3 DNA sequence: TGTGCCACCAGCAGAGATTCGAGTCAGCCCCAGCATTTT. This translates into CATSRDSSQPQHF. The V call is TRBV15, the J call TRBJ1-5; D unresolved. The CDR3 is 13 residues long. Trimming took 0 bases from V and 6 from J, leaving 6 bases between them. CDR1 is LNHNV and CDR2 is YYDKDF in the germline V gene (reference sequence).

This chain's CDR3 is CASRPGQGAYEQYF. CDR3 bases: TGTGCCAGCAGGCCGGGACAGGGGGCCTACGAGCAGTACTTC. The chain links TRBV6-5 to TRBJ2-7, with 11 bases identical to TRBD1. V lost 6 bases to trimming and J lost 2 bases; unmatched junction nucleotides: 3. Germline V gene sequence: CDR1 MNHEY, CDR2 SVGAGI. The CDR3 runs to 14 residues.

J is TRBJ1-1 and V is TRBV29-1; possibly TRBD1 for D (6 bases). Trimming took 3 bases from V and 2 from J, leaving 16 bases between them. Germline CDR1 SQVTM, CDR2 ANQGSEA. This CDR3 region has 15 residues. The CDR3 sequence is CSVETEWTANTEAFF. The CDR3 region has the DNA TGCAGCGTTGAGACGGAGTGGACAGCCAACACTGAAGCTTTCTTT.

The chain recombines TRBV15 with TRBJ2-2, with a tentative D call TRBD1 (6 bases). There are 15 residues in the CDR3. CDR1 LNHNV and CDR2 YYDKDF come from the germline V gene (reference sequence). V was pared by 4 bases and J by 3 bases, with 12 bases between. CDR3 DNA: TGTGCCACCAGCACGCGAAACAGGGACACCGGGGAGCTGTTTTTT. Residues: CATSTRNRDTGELFF.

This clone was seen a few times. The V and J genes are TRBV7-4 and TRBJ1-1, with D unclear. The length of the CDR3 is 14 residues. V was cut by 4 bases and J by 0 bases, with 9 bases left in between. Germline V gives CDR1 SGHVT, CDR2 SQSDAQ. CDR3 DNA: TGTGCCAGCAGCTCTAGGGAGGTGAACACTGAAGCTTTCTTT. Its protein is CASSSREVNTEAFF.

The rearrangement uses TRBV30 and TRBJ2-3; D is uncertain. Germline V gene lookup returns CDR1 GTSNPN and CDR2 SVGIG (reference sequence). CDR3 length equals 15 residues. Between the trimmed V and J ends, which lost 0 bases and 0 bases, there was a span of 10 bases. CDR3 nucleotide sequence: TGTGCCTGGAGTGTTGGCGGAGTTAGCACAGATACGCAGTATTTT. This encodes CAWSVGGVSTDTQYF.

The V call is TRBV25-1, the J call TRBJ2-6, with D uncertain. CDR1 is MGHDK and CDR2 is SYGVNS in the germline V gene. The CDR3 runs to 17 residues. V lost 2 bases, J lost 0 bases, and 11 bases lay in between. CDR3 DNA sequence: TGTGCCAGCAGTGAAGTTGGCGGCCCCTCTGGGGCCAACGTCCTGACTTTC. Translated: CASSEVGGPSGANVLTF.

This clone was detected only a few times. The rearrangement links TRBV7-9 to TRBJ1-4; D uncertain. Trimming took 5 bases from V and 2 from J, leaving 9 bases between them. The CDR3 sequence is 14 residues long. Looked up from germline, CDR1 is SEHNR and CDR2 is FQNEAQ (reference sequence). This chain's CDR3 is CASSPAGTNEKLFF. CDR3 in DNA: TGTGCCAGCAGCCCCGCGGGGACTAATGAAAAACTGTTTTTT.

This chain uses TRBV29-1 with TRBJ2-1, with 8 bases aligning to TRBD1. CDR3 length equals 14 residues. Germline CDR1 SQVTM, CDR2 ANQGSEA. Trimming at V came to 2 bases and at J to 8 bases, leaving 8 bases not matched to a gene. As DNA, the CDR3 is TGCAGCGTTGAACGCAGGGGGCCAGAAGATGAGCAGTTCTTC. It translates to CSVERRGPEDEQFF.

J is TRBJ1-1 and V is TRBV6-5, with D unclear. The germline gives CDR1 MNHEY, CDR2 SVGAGI. The CDR3 runs to 14 residues. Trimming took 5 bases from V and 3 from J, leaving 13 bases between them. CDR3: CASSRSRADTEAFF. CDR3 DNA sequence: TGTGCCAGCAGTCGATCCCGGGCGGACACTGAAGCTTTCTTT.

For the CDR3, the DNA is TGTGCCAGCAGCTTAGGGACAGGGATCACTGAAGCTTTCTTT. As protein: CASSLGTGITEAFF. J is TRBJ1-1 and V is TRBV13; 7 bases match TRBD1. This CDR3 is built from 14 residues. Germline trimming cut 0 bases from V and 4 bases from J; bases unmatched to any gene: 2. Germline V lookup: CDR1 PRHDT, CDR2 FYEKMQ (reference sequence).

The rearrangement uses TRBV7-9 and TRBJ1-1, with D perhaps matching TRBD1 (5 bases). This CDR3 has 13 residues. V dropped 5 bases and J dropped 4 bases, with 11 bases sitting between them. Looked up from germline, CDR1 is SEHNR and CDR2 is FQNEAQ (reference sequence). For the CDR3, the DNA is TGTGCCAGCAGCCCGGGGGGACCCACTGAAGCTTTCTTT. Translation: CASSPGGPTEAFF.

The CDR3 sequence: CSVERREGSDEQYF. The CDR3 DNA is TGCAGCGTTGAAAGACGGGAAGGTAGCGACGAGCAGTACTTC. V gene TRBV29-1 combines with J gene TRBJ2-7; a weak D match, TRBD2 (5 bases). Per germline, CDR1 SQVTM and CDR2 ANQGSEA. V was trimmed by 2 bases and J by 5 bases, leaving 16 bases between them. The CDR3 is made up of 14 amino acids.

As regards this clone: This sample includes further DNA sequences coding for the same CDR3. V gene TRBV29-1 combines with J gene TRBJ2-7; 7 nucleotides align to TRBD2. This CDR3 comprises 13 residues. CDR1 SQVTM and CDR2 ANQGSEA come from the germline V gene. Losses at the gene ends were 3 bases for V and 0 bases for J; bases not matched to a gene: 2. The CDR3 loop reads CSVEGGDSYEQYF. The CDR3 nucleotides are TGCAGCGTTGAGGGAGGGGACTCCTACGAGCAGTACTTC.

This clone was counted only a few times. The rearrangement links TRBV4-1 to TRBJ2-1; D may match TRBD1 or TRBD2 (6 bases each). Germline assignment: CDR1 MGHRA and CDR2 YSYEKL. The CDR3 has 15 amino acids. V lost 3 bases and J 4 bases, leaving 13 bases between the germline ends. The CDR3: CASSQRDQGYNEQFF. CDR3 nucleotides: TGCGCCAGCAGCCAGCGGGATCAGGGGTACAATGAGCAGTTCTTC.

This clone was counted between two and nine times. J is TRBJ2-1 and V is TRBV5-4; no definite D call. Looked up from germline, CDR1 is SGHNT and CDR2 is YYREEE (reference sequence). The V and J ends lost 4 bases and 7 bases respectively, with 12 bases between them. This CDR3 spans 13 amino acids. The CDR3 sequence is CASSPPSLNEQFF. CDR3 coding DNA: TGTGCCAGCAGCCCGCCCTCCCTGAATGAGCAGTTCTTC.

The V gene is TRBV9, the J gene TRBJ2-7, with 7 bases that match TRBD1. CDR3 size: 15 residues. The V gene end was trimmed by 4 bases and the J gene end by 2 bases; junction bases not matched to a gene: 9. The germline CDR1 and CDR2 sequences are SGDLS and YYNGEE. The CDR3 region is CASSTGDSPAYEQYF. CDR3 sequence (DNA): TGTGCCAGCAGCACTGGGGACAGCCCAGCCTACGAGCAGTACTTC.

The J gene is TRBJ2-1, the V gene TRBV15; 9 positions match TRBD1. Germline V CDR1 and CDR2: LNHNV, YYDKDF (reference sequence). The junction had 5 bases not matched to a gene; V was cut back by 5 bases and J by 3 bases. The CDR3 covers 15 residues. CDR3 nucleotide sequence: TGTGCCACCAGCCATCCGGGACAGGGCTACAATGAGCAGTTCTTC. Residues: CATSHPGQGYNEQFF. The full variable domain, in which reference TRBV15 and TRBJ2-1 provide the parts outside the CDR3, is DAMVIQNPRYQVTQFGKPVTLSCSQTLNHNVMYWYQQKSSQAPKLLFHYYDKDFNNEADTPDNFQSRRPNTSFCFLDIRSPGLGDTAMYLCATSHPGQGYNEQFFGPGTRLTVL.

This clone was found a few times. V and J are TRBV13 and TRBJ2-5; possibly TRBD1 for D (6 bases). The germline V gene encodes CDR1 PRHDT and CDR2 FYEKMQ (reference sequence). The V end lost 5 bases, the J end lost 3 bases, and 13 bases lay between the germline ends. The CDR3 covers 14 residues. The CDR3 DNA sequence: TGTGCCAGCAGCGCGACAGGAGGTGAAGAGACCCAGTACTTC. Translating it yields CASSATGGEETQYF.

The rearrangement joins TRBV25-1 to TRBJ2-2; D tentatively reads TRBD1 or TRBD2 (5 bases each). With 4 bases removed from V and 6 bases from J, the gap between germline ends came to 15 bases. The CDR3 is 15 amino acids. The germline V gene has CDR1 MGHDK and CDR2 SYGVNS. This CDR3 reads CASSVHPGSAGELFF. The CDR3 DNA sequence: TGTGCCAGCAGTGTACATCCAGGGAGTGCCGGGGAGCTGTTTTTT.

This chain uses TRBV2 with TRBJ2-3; D remains unclear. This CDR3 has 12 amino acids. The germline CDR1 and CDR2 sequences are SNHLY and FYNNEI. V lost 3 bases, J lost 4 bases, and 5 bases lay in between. DNA of the CDR3: TGTGCCAGCAGTGATTTGGCAGATACGCAGTATTTT. Translation: CASSDLADTQYF.

The CDR3 region has the DNA TGTGCCAGCAGCCTGGCAGGGGGCCAAGAGACCCAGTACTTC. Encoded protein: CASSLAGGQETQYF. This chain joins TRBV7-3 and TRBJ2-5; 7 bases fit TRBD1. The trim removed 5 bases at V and 1 base at J, leaving 4 bases unmatched. Germline V gives CDR1 SGHTA, CDR2 FQGTGA. This CDR3 contains 14 residues.

This clone showed up just a few times. V gene TRBV4-1 combines with J gene TRBJ2-7; D uncertain. The CDR3 has 13 amino acids. From germline, CDR1 is MGHRA and CDR2 YSYEKL. V dropped 4 bases and J dropped 1 base, with 8 bases sitting between them. The CDR3: CASSLGRSYEQYF. For the CDR3, the DNA is TGCGCCAGCAGCCTGGGCAGATCCTACGAGCAGTACTTC.

The chain has TRBV4-1 and TRBJ2-3; 10 bases match TRBD2. V was pared by 0 bases and J by 0 bases, with 9 bases of the junction left unmatched. This CDR3 region has 19 residues. Germline-derived CDR1 and CDR2 are MGHRA and YSYEKL. This CDR3 reads CASSQERAGGLGSTDTQYF. The CDR3 region has the DNA TGCGCCAGCAGCCAAGAACGAGCGGGGGGGCTAGGTAGCACAGATACGCAGTATTTT.

The chain combines TRBV7-9 with TRBJ1-2; tentative D call: TRBD1 (6 bases). Trimming removed 1 base at V and 3 bases at J, with 9 bases between. This CDR3 spans 14 amino acids. Germline loops: CDR1 SEHNR, CDR2 FQNEAQ (reference sequence). CDR3 residues: CASSLGRQDYGYTF. The CDR3 coding sequence is TGTGCCAGCAGCTTAGGTAGACAGGACTATGGCTACACCTTC.

CDR3 sequence (DNA): TGTGCCAGCAGGGGCGGGACAGGGAGTAGCCAGCCCCAGCATTTT. Its translation: CASRGGTGSSQPQHF. The chain uses TRBV6-6 and TRBJ1-5, with 9 bases aligning to TRBD1. CDR3 length: 15 amino acids. V gave up 6 bases and J gave up 7 bases; unmatched junction bases: 10. Germline-derived CDR1 and CDR2 are MNHNY and SVGAGI (reference sequence).

This clone was detected once. V gene TRBV27 combines with J gene TRBJ1-4; D is possibly TRBD1 (5 bases). The ends were cut back, 5 bases at V and 7 bases at J, with 11 bases in the middle. The CDR3 consists of 13 residues. Germline-derived CDR1 and CDR2 are MNHEY and SMNVEV (reference sequence). The CDR3 DNA is TGTGCCAGCAGTCCTCTCGGGGCTGAAAAACTGTTTTTT. Its protein is CASSPLGAEKLFF.

This clone was seen only a few times. The chain uses TRBV2 and TRBJ2-1, with TRBD2 matching over 9 bases. Losses at the gene ends were 4 bases for V and 7 bases for J; bases not matched to a gene: 5. Germline V gene sequence: CDR1 SNHLY, CDR2 FYNNEI. This CDR3 is 14 amino acids long. In DNA form, the CDR3 reads TGTGCCAGCAGTGGGGCGGGGGGGCCGAATGAGCAGTTCTTC. It is translated as CASSGAGGPNEQFF.